This is a list of T cell receptor beta chains from one sample in a study of T cells of healthy individuals. TCRdb fed the 5' RACE reads into MiXCR, producing one record per CDR3 protein. The sample includes tens of thousands of distinct CDR3 sequences, about 5% of them seen just once. All receptors derive from a female donor in good health. Both conserved end residues are part of each CDR3. A D gene is named only where the DNA matches it firmly. Rows may omit the clone size; those that give it use once, few, many or a size class.

V	D	J	size	CDR3	DNA
TRBV19	TRBD2	TRBJ2-3	many	CASSIEGGSDTQYF	TGTGCCAGTAGTATCGAGGGAGGGTCAGATACGCAGTATTTT
TRBV20-1	TRBD1	TRBJ1-1	many	CSARGTGGGRGTEAFF	TGCAGTGCTAGAGGGACAGGGGGTGGGCGGGGCACTGAAGCTTTCTTT
TRBV20-1	NA	TRBJ1-1	few	CSAREYGRANTEAFF	TGCAGTGCTAGGGAGTATGGGAGAGCGAACACTGAAGCTTTCTTT
TRBV4-3	NA	TRBJ1-1	NA	CASSLDRTRAFF	TGCGCCAGCAGCTTGGACAGAACGCGAGCTTTCTTT
TRBV7-2	TRBD2	TRBJ2-1	many	CASSPSALAGSYNEQFF	TGTGCCAGCAGTCCCTCGGCCCTAGCGGGCTCATACAATGAGCAGTTCTTC
TRBV12-3/TRBV12-4	TRBD2	TRBJ2-3	few	CASRGLAGSVDTQYF	TGTGCCAGCAGAGGACTAGCGGGTTCGGTAGATACGCAGTATTTT
TRBV5-1	NA	TRBJ2-3	many	CASSLDQRDTQYF	TGCGCCAGCAGCTTGGACCAGAGGGATACGCAGTATTTT
TRBV5-5	TRBD1	TRBJ1-1	few	CASSSQGRITEAFF	TGTGCCAGCAGCTCACAGGGGCGAATCACTGAAGCTTTCTTT
TRBV4-2	TRBD1	TRBJ1-2	many	CASSQVGDRGNYGYTF	TGTGCCAGCAGCCAAGTTGGGGACAGGGGGAACTATGGCTACACCTTC
TRBV2	TRBD1	TRBJ2-7	many	CASRTGSSYEQYF	TGTGCCAGCAGGACAGGGAGCTCCTACGAGCAGTACTTC
TRBV10-3	NA	TRBJ1-2	many	CAINDGENYGYTF	TGTGCCATCAACGACGGGGAAAACTATGGCTACACCTTC
TRBV2	TRBD1	TRBJ1-4	many	CASSRQGEGEKLFF	TGTGCCAGCAGTCGACAGGGGGAAGGCGAAAAACTGTTTTTT
TRBV28	TRBD2	TRBJ2-7	many	CASSSSGRAGEQYF	TGTGCCAGCAGTAGTAGCGGGAGGGCCGGCGAGCAGTACTTC
TRBV6-5	TRBD1	TRBJ2-3	few	CASSLTGTGTDTQYF	TGTGCCAGCAGTTTAACCGGGACAGGCACAGATACGCAGTATTTT
TRBV18	TRBD2	TRBJ2-7	many	CASSSKAGGYGEQYF	TGTGCCAGCTCAAGTAAAGCGGGAGGATACGGCGAGCAGTACTTC
TRBV4-1	TRBD1	TRBJ1-6	few	CASSLQGRDRANNSPLHF	TGCGCCAGCAGCCTTCAAGGTCGGGACAGGGCTAATAATTCACCCCTCCACTTT
TRBV7-9	NA	TRBJ1-3	NA	CASSRRQKSSGNTIYF	TGTGCCAGCAGCCGCCGTCAGAAGAGCTCTGGAAACACCATATATTTT
TRBV11-2	TRBD2	TRBJ2-4	NA	CASSLDSGGSEAKNIQYF	TGTGCCAGCAGCTTAGATTCCGGCGGGAGCGAAGCCAAAAACATTCAGTACTTC
TRBV28	NA	TRBJ1-4	many	CASSLEQGINEKLFF	TGTGCCAGCAGTCTGGAACAGGGAATAAATGAAAAACTGTTTTTT
TRBV6-2/TRBV6-3	NA	TRBJ2-7	few	CASSIYGPGNEQYF	TGTGCCAGCAGTATTTACGGACCCGGGAACGAGCAGTACTTC
TRBV6-2/TRBV6-3	TRBD1	TRBJ2-7	NA	CASSYGTGAEEQYF	TGTGCCAGCAGTTACGGGACAGGGGCGGAAGAGCAGTACTTC
TRBV5-1	TRBD1	TRBJ2-5	many	CASRPDRRSGETQYF	TGCGCCAGCCGACCGGACAGGAGGTCCGGGGAGACCCAGTACTTC
TRBV7-9	TRBD2	TRBJ2-1	NA	CASSPRPGGGNEQFF	TGTGCCAGCAGCCCGCGCCCGGGAGGAGGCAATGAGCAGTTCTTC
TRBV12-3/TRBV12-4	NA	TRBJ2-4	many	CASSFPQAKNIQYF	TGTGCCAGCAGTTTTCCACAAGCCAAAAACATTCAGTACTTC
TRBV20-1	TRBD2	TRBJ2-1	many	CSARDPAGERNEQFF	TGCAGTGCTAGAGATCCAGCGGGAGAACGCAATGAGCAGTTCTTC
TRBV7-2	TRBD1	TRBJ2-3	many	CASSLGTGSKADTQYF	TGTGCCAGCAGCTTGGGGACAGGGTCGAAGGCAGATACGCAGTATTTT
TRBV20-1	TRBD2	TRBJ2-2	NA	CSASATSRKEKLFF	TGCAGTGCTAGCGCGACTAGCCGTAAAGAAAAGCTGTTTTTT
TRBV20-1	NA	TRBJ2-5	many	CSASWGGDIQETQYF	TGCAGTGCTAGCTGGGGGGGCGATATCCAAGAGACCCAGTACTTC
TRBV5-1	TRBD1	TRBJ2-2	many	CASSSPGQGFLGELFF	TGCGCCAGCAGCTCGCCGGGACAGGGGTTTTTGGGGGAGCTGTTTTTT
TRBV20-1	NA	TRBJ2-1	many	CSVRGRNTYNEQFF	TGCAGTGTCAGAGGCAGGAATACCTACAATGAGCAGTTCTTC
TRBV6-2/TRBV6-3	NA	TRBJ2-3	NA	CASSLDWGADTQYF	TGTGCCAGCAGTTTGGACTGGGGAGCAGATACGCAGTATTTT
TRBV28	NA	TRBJ1-5	many	CASSLMFVTTSSNQPQHF	TGTGCCAGCAGTTTAATGTTCGTAACGACAAGCAGCAATCAGCCCCAGCATTTT
TRBV11-2	TRBD2	TRBJ2-5	many	CASSTGTSGKEPQETQYF	TGTGCCAGCAGCACCGGGACTAGCGGGAAAGAGCCCCAAGAGACCCAGTACTTC
TRBV24-1	NA	TRBJ1-1	few	CATSDLDNTEAFF	TGTGCCACCAGTGACCTGGACAACACTGAAGCTTTCTTT
TRBV6-2/TRBV6-3	NA	TRBJ2-7	NA	CASGHYEQYF	TGTGCCAGCGGCCACTACGAGCAGTACTTC
TRBV27	NA	TRBJ2-1	many	CAVTPGEAEQFF	TGTGCCGTGACTCCCGGGGAGGCTGAGCAGTTCTTC
TRBV4-1	NA	TRBJ2-3	many	CASSPNQYTDTQYF	TGCGCCAGCAGCCCGAACCAGTACACAGATACGCAGTATTTT
TRBV5-1	TRBD1	TRBJ1-1	few	CASSSYLPGTGGSTEAFF	TGCGCCAGCAGCTCCTACCTGCCGGGGACAGGGGGGAGCACTGAAGCTTTCTTT